The entry that follows covers one T cell receptor (beta chain) sequence. The antigen is undetermined. Using immunoSEQ multiplex PCR, the repertoire was profiled, and TCRdb retains in-frame clones only, with some absent. The table records more than 15,000 clones, about 89% of them present only once. This CDR3 has 15 residues. Per the germline V gene, CDR1 is MDHEN and CDR2 is SYDVKM. The ends were cut back, 1 base at V and 3 bases at J, with 12 bases in the middle. This sample is part of a study of T cells in localized non-small cell lung cancer. Study conclusions and caveats: Maximal T cell clonality occurred in uninvolved adjacent lung, with tumor ranking below it. There were a median 57 of the top 100 tumor clones appearing in adjacent lung. Sequencing covered just one tumor region, so heterogeneity cannot be ruled out.

The receptor was isolated from a female donor older than 55 with stage III squamous cell lung carcinoma. The sample was peripheral blood, taken before any cancer treatment. This rearrangement joins TRBV28 to TRBJ1-2, with D possibly matching TRBD1 (5 bases). The CDR3 region has the DNA TGTGCCAGCAGTTTATACTCCGGGGCCTACTATGGCTACACCTTC. Protein: CASSLYSGAYYGYTF.